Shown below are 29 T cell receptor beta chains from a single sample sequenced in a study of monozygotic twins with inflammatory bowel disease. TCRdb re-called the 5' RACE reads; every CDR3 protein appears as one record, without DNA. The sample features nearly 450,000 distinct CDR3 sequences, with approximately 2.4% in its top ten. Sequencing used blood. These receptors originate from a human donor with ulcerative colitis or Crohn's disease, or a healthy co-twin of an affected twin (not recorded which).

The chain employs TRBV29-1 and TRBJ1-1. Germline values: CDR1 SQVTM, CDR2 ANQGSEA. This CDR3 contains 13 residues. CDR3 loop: CSVPGVMNTEAFF.

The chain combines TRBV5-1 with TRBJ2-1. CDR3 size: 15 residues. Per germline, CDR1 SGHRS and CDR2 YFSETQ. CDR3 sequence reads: CASSSSLSSYNEQFF.

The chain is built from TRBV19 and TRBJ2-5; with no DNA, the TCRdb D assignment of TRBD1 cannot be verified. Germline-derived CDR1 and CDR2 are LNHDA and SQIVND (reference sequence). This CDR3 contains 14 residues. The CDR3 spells CASSSTGNQETQYF.

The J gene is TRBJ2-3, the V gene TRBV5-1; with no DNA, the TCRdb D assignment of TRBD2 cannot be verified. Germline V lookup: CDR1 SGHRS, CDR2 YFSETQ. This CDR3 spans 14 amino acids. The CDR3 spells CASVARQGTDTQYF.

The CDR3 protein is CASSQESAFYSGNTIYF. The J gene is TRBJ1-3, the V gene TRBV4-2. Germline V gene data show CDR1 as LGHNA and CDR2 as YNFKEQ. This CDR3 region has 17 residues.

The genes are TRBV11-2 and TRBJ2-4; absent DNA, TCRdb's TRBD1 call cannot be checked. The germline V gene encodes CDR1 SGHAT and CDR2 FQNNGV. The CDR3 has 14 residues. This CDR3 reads CASSLGQGENIQYF.

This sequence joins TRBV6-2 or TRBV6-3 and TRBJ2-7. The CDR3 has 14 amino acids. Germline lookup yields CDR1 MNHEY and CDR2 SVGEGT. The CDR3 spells CASSPDRAPYEQYF.

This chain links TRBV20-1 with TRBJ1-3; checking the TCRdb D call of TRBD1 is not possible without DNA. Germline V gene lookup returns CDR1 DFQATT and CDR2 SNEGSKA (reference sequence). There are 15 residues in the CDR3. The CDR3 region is CSASQGRTSGNTIYF.

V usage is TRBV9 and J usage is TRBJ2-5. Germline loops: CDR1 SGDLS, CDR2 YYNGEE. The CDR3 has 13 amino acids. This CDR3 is CASSVEPQETQYF. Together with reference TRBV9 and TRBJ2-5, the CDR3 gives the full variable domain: DSGVTQTPKHLITATGQRVTLRCSPRSGDLSVYWYQQSLDQGLQFLIQYYNGEERAKGNILERFSAQQFPDLHSELNLSSLELGDSALYFCASSVEPQETQYFGPGTRLLVL.

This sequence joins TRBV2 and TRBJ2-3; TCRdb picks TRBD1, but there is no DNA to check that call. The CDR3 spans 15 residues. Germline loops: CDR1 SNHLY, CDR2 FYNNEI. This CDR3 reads CASSRGTGGADTQYF.

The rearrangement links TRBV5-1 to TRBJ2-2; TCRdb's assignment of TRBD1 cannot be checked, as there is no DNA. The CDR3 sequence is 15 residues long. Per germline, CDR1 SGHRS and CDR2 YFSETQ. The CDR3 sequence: CASKPGQGSTGELFF.

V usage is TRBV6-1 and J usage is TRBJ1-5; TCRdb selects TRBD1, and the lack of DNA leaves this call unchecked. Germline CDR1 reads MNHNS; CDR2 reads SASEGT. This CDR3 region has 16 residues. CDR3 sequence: CASSKRDRVNNQPQHF.

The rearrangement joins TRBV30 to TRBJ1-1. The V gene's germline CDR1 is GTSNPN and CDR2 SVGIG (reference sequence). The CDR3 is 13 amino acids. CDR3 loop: CAWSVEASTEAFF. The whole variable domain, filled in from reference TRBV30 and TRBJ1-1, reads SQTIHQWPATLVQPVGSPLSLECTVEGTSNPNLYWYRQAAGRGLQLLFYSVGIGQISSEVPQNLSASRPQDRQFILSSKKLLLSDSGFYLCAWSVEASTEAFFGQGTRLTVV.

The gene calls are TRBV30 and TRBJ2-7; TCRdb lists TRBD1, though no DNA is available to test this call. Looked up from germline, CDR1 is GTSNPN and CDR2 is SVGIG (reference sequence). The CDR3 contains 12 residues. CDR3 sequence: CAWSVQGEGQYF.

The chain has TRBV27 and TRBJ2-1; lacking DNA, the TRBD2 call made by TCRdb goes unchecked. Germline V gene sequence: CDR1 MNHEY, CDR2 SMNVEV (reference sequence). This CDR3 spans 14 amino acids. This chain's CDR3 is CASIGGGGQNEQFF.

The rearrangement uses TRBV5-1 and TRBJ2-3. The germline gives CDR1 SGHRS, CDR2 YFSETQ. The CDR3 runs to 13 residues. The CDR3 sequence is CASSLWVEDTQYF.

CDR3: CASSLQGKGTDTQYF. V and J are TRBV11-2 and TRBJ2-3; the D call from TCRdb, TRBD1, cannot be confirmed without DNA. CDR1 and CDR2 (germline): SGHAT, FQNNGV. CDR3 length: 15 residues.

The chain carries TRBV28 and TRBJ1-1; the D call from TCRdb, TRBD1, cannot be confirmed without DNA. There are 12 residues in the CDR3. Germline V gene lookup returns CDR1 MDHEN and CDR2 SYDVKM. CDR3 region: CASIPVNTEAFF.

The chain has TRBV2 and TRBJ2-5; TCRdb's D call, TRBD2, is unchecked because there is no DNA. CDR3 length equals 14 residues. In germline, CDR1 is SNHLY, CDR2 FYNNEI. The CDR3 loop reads CASSDDRAVETQYF.

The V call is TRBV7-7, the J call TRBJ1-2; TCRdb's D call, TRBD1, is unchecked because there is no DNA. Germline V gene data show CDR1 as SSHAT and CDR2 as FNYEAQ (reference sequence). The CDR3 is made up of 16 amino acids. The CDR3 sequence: CAIGGSTGDLNYGYTF.

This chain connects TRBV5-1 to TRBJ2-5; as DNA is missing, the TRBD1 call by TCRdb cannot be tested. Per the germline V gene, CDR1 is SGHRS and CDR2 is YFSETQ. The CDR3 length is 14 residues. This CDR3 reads CASSLGQIQETQYF.

This CDR3 reads CSARTGGVEKLFF. The rearrangement joins TRBV20-1 to TRBJ1-4; the D call of TRBD1 rests on TCRdb alone, since no DNA is present to check it. Germline CDR1 reads DFQATT; CDR2 reads SNEGSKA (reference sequence). CDR3 length: 13 amino acids.

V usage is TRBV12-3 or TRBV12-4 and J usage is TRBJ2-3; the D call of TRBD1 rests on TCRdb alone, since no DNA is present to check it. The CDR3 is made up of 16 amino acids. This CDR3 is CASSLGLGRDTDTQYF.

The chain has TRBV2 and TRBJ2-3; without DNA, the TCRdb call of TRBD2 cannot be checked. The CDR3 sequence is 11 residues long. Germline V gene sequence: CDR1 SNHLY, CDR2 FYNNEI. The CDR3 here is CASSEGFTQYF.

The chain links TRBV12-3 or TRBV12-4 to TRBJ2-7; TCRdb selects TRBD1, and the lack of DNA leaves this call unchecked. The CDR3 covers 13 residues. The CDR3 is CASSNRETYEQYF.

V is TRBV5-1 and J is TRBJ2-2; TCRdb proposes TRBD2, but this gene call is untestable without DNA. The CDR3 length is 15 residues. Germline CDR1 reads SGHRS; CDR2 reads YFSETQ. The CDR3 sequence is CASSLVAGEAGELFF. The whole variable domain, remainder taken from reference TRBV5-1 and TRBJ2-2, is KAGVTQTPRYLIKTRGQQVTLSCSPISGHRSVSWYQQTPGQGLQFLFEYFSETQRNKGNFPGRFSGRQFSNSRSEMNVSTLELGDSALYLCASSLVAGEAGELFFGEGSRLTVL.

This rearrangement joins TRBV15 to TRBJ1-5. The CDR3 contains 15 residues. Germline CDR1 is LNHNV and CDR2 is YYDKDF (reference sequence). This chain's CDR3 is CATSRDPGGSQPQHF. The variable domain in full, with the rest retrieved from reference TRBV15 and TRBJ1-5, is DAMVIQNPRYQVTQFGKPVTLSCSQTLNHNVMYWYQQKSSQAPKLLFHYYDKDFNNEADTPDNFQSRRPNTSFCFLDIRSPGLGDTAMYLCATSRDPGGSQPQHFGDGTRLSIL.

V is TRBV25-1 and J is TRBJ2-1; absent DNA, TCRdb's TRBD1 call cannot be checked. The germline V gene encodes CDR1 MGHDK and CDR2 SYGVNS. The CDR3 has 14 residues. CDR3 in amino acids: CASSSRDPWDEQFF. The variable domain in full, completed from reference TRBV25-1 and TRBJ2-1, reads EADIYQTPRYLVIGTGKKITLECSQTMGHDKMYWYQQDPGMELHLIHYSYGVNSTEKGDLSSESTVSRIRTEHFPLTLESARPSHTSQYLCASSSRDPWDEQFFGPGTRLTVL.

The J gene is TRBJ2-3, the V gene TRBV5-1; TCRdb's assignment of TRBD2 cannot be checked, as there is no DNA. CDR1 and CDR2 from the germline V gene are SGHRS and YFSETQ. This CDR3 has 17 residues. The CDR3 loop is CASSLDGLAGSTDTQYF.